Below, 17 T cell receptor beta chains from the same sample are listed, as sequenced in a study of human T cells and chemical hapten exposure. TCRdb used MiXCR to reprocess the RACE reads, holding one entry per CDR3 protein. The table shows just under 65,000 distinct CDR3 sequences, with approximately 10% occurring only once. Time point in this sample: patch test 3, about 24 weeks after DPC sensitization. The treatment was: therapeutic diphenylcyclopropenone sensitization with weekly scalp DPC. The source material was whole blood, sampled in connection with sensitization to the hapten diphenylcyclopropenone (DPC). These receptors all come from a woman aged 25 to 39 with alopecia areata. Some clones in this sample may be carry-over from other donors' samples.

This clonotype was counted many times. For the CDR3, the DNA is TGCAGCGTTGAAGGACGGGCGAACACTGAAGCTTTCTTT. The encoded protein is CSVEGRANTEAFF. The genes are TRBV29-1 and TRBJ1-1; D is uncertain. CDR3 length: 13 amino acids. Germline V lookup: CDR1 SQVTM, CDR2 ANQGSEA. Trimming pared 1 base from V and 1 base from J, leaving 7 bases between.

This clonotype has more than one count but fewer than ten. The chain carries TRBV7-7 and TRBJ1-4, with TRBD1 as a possible D gene (6 bases). Trimming stripped 0 bases from V and 8 bases from J, with 7 bases between. This CDR3 is 13 amino acids long. Germline loops: CDR1 SSHAT, CDR2 FNYEAQ (reference sequence). The CDR3 nucleotides are TGTGCCAGCAGCTTAGCCCAGGGGGAAAAACTGTTTTTT. Translated, it gives CASSLAQGEKLFF.

The genes are TRBV6-4 and TRBJ2-2, with D perhaps TRBD1 (5 bases). Trimming removed 9 bases at V and 4 bases at J, with 12 bases between. CDR1 and CDR2 from the germline V gene are MRHNA and SNTAGT. The CDR3 runs 13 residues. The CDR3 nucleotides are TGTGCCAGTCGACAGACAATCACCGGGGAGCTGTTTTTT. Translation gives CASRQTITGELFF.

This clonotype has a handful of counts. This chain uses TRBV28 with TRBJ2-2; D possibly matches TRBD1 or TRBD2 (5 bases each). Trimming took off 4 bases at V and 5 bases at J, with 26 bases between the two ends. Germline lookup yields CDR1 MDHEN and CDR2 SYDVKM. This CDR3 is built from 19 residues. The DNA for the CDR3 is TGTGCCAGCAGTTCAATCTCCCGGGACGTCCTGCTGTGGACCGGGGAGCTGTTTTTT. This sequence encodes CASSSISRDVLLWTGELFF.

This clonotype has more than one count but fewer than ten. CDR3 sequence reads: CASSLGGAGYEKLFF. The CDR3 DNA follows: TGTGCCAGCTCTCTCGGGGGCGCAGGATATGAAAAACTGTTTTTT. V and J are TRBV18 and TRBJ1-4, with D possibly TRBD1 on 6 matching bases. V was trimmed by 6 bases and J by 6 bases, leaving 17 bases between them. The CDR3 loop spans 15 amino acids. From germline, CDR1 is KGHSH and CDR2 LQKENI.

The chain joins TRBV5-6 to TRBJ2-1; 8 nucleotides align to TRBD1. This CDR3 has 16 residues. From germline, CDR1 is SGHDT and CDR2 YYEEEE. Trimming cost V 4 bases and J 4 bases; bases outside gene matches: 10. The DNA for the CDR3 is TGTGCCAGCAGCAAACTGCAGGGGGCCCGATACAATGAGCAGTTCTTC. This codes for CASSKLQGARYNEQFF.

The chain has TRBV18 and TRBJ2-7; 10 positions match TRBD1. With 3 bases clipped from V and 7 bases from J, the junction kept 9 bases outside the gene matches. Germline CDR1 and CDR2: KGHSH and LQKENI. The CDR3 spans 15 residues. CDR3 sequence: CASSPMGQGMGEQYF. CDR3 nucleotides: TGTGCCAGCTCACCTATGGGACAGGGGATGGGGGAGCAGTACTTC.

This clonotype has only a few counts. This rearrangement joins TRBV29-1 to TRBJ1-2, with D possibly TRBD1 on 5 matching bases. V shed 6 bases and J shed 6 bases, with 11 bases lying between them. This CDR3 comprises 11 residues. The germline V gene has CDR1 SQVTM and CDR2 ANQGSEA. CDR3 residues: CSVDRQNGYTF. The CDR3, as DNA: TGCAGCGTAGATCGACAGAATGGCTACACCTTC. Looking up the rest from reference TRBV29-1 and TRBJ1-2 gives the full variable domain: SAVISQKPSRDICQRGTSLTIQCQVDSQVTMMFWYRQQPGQSLTLIATANQGSEATYESGFVIDKFPISRPNLTFSTLTVSNMSPEDSSIYLCSVDRQNGYTFGSGTRLTVV.

This clonotype was detected many times. This chain uses TRBV6-2 or TRBV6-3 with TRBJ1-1; D is unclear. V was shortened by 2 bases and J by 4 bases, with 14 bases between the two germline ends. The CDR3 has 15 amino acids. Germline V CDR1 and CDR2: MNHEY, SVGEGT. For the CDR3, the DNA is TGTGCCAGCAGTTACCTAGTTAGTCGGAGCACTGAAGCTTTCTTT. Protein product: CASSYLVSRSTEAFF.

Notes on this clonotype: This clone may be a read error of a much larger clone one base away. This chain uses TRBV6-2 or TRBV6-3 with TRBJ2-6; D gene unclear. This CDR3 spans 13 amino acids. The ends were cut back, 1 base at V and 3 bases at J, with 1 base in the middle. Germline CDR1 and CDR2: MNHEY and SVGEGT. As DNA, the CDR3 is TGTGCCAGCAGTTACTTTGGGGCCAACGTCCTGACTTTC. Encoded protein: CASSYFGANVLTF.

This clonotype has ten or more counts. This sequence joins TRBV4-2 and TRBJ1-4; 7 nucleotides line up with TRBD1. This CDR3 is built from 17 residues. V was pared by 4 bases and J by 0 bases, with 8 bases of the junction left unmatched. CDR1 is LGHNA and CDR2 is YNFKEQ in the germline V gene. This CDR3 is CASSLQQGISTNEKLFF. In nucleotides, the CDR3 is TGTGCCAGCAGCCTACAACAGGGGATCTCAACTAATGAAAAACTGTTTTTT.

Of note for this clonotype: A much larger clonotype is one base distant, so this may be a read error. CDR3 nucleotides: TGTGCCAACAGACCGATACAGACAGGGGGAGGAAATGAAGCTTTCTTT. Encoded protein: CANRPIQTGGGNEAFF. The rearrangement links TRBV12-3 or TRBV12-4 to TRBJ1-1, with 9 bases lining up with TRBD1. Trimming at V came to 10 bases and at J to 7 bases, leaving 19 bases not matched to a gene. The CDR3 is 16 residues long.

The sample holds a few counts of this clonotype. The CDR3 spells CASSEGGQSYGYTF. CDR3 coding DNA: TGTGCCAGCAGTGAGGGGGGGCAGTCCTATGGCTACACCTTC. This sequence joins TRBV27 and TRBJ1-2, with a weak D call TRBD1 (6 bases). V was clipped by 5 bases and J by 4 bases, with 14 bases between them. The germline gives CDR1 MNHEY, CDR2 SMNVEV (reference sequence). This CDR3 is built from 14 residues.

This clonotype was counted at least ten times. The chain has TRBV7-6 and TRBJ1-5; D is unclear. Per the germline V gene, CDR1 is SGHVS and CDR2 is FNYEAQ. V gave up 0 bases and J gave up 5 bases, with 5 bases separating them. This CDR3 has 13 residues. CDR3 sequence (DNA): TGTGCCAGCAGCTTAGCCGCAGATCAGCCCCAGCATTTT. Protein: CASSLAADQPQHF.

This clonotype came up a few times. The CDR3 DNA follows: TGTGCCAGCAGTGAGAAATTGAACACTGAAGCTTTCTTT. As protein: CASSEKLNTEAFF. The chain joins TRBV6-1 to TRBJ1-1; D unclear. The CDR3 has 13 residues. V was trimmed by 3 bases and J by 0 bases, leaving 5 bases between them. CDR1 is MNHNS, CDR2 SASEGT, per germline.

This sequence joins TRBV19 and TRBJ1-2; D not resolved. Germline CDR1 reads LNHDA; CDR2 reads SQIVND (reference sequence). This CDR3 contains 11 residues. V lost 4 bases and J lost 8, with 8 bases in between. Written as DNA, the CDR3 is TGTGCCAGTAGTACAGTCAGCGGCTACACCTTC. Translation gives CASSTVSGYTF.

This clonotype was detected only a few times. This chain links TRBV19 with TRBJ1-2, with unresolved D. Germline loops: CDR1 LNHDA, CDR2 SQIVND (reference sequence). The ends were cut back, 5 bases at V and 4 bases at J, with 14 bases in the middle. The CDR3 is 14 residues long. The CDR3 loop reads CASSSSESRYGYTF. In DNA form, the CDR3 reads TGTGCCAGTAGTTCGTCAGAGAGTCGCTATGGCTACACCTTC.